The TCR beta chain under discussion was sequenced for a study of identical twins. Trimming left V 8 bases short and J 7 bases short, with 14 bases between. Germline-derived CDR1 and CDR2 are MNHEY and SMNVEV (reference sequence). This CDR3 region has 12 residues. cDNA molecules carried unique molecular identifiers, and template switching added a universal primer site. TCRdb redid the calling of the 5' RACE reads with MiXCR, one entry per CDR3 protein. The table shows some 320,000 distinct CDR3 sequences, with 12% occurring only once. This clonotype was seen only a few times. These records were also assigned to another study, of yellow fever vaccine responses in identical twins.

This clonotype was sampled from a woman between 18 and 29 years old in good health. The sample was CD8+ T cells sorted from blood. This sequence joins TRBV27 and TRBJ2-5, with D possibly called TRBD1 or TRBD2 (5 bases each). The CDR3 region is CASGQGPGTQYF. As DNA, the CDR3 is TGTGCCAGCGGCCAGGGACCGGGGACCCAGTACTTC.